Given below is one T cell receptor (beta chain) in context. This clonotype was found a few times. Its antigen is currently not known. Base qualities are not recorded, but no much larger clone differs from it by a single base. Library method: PCR. The listed sequencing device is NextSeq 500. Bulk TCR libraries were prepared as previously described, using TCR primers listed in Table S5. The Qiagen AllPrep DNA/RNA kit was used to purify total RNA. Before any analysis, reads coming from multiple sequencing runs of the same library were combined into one pool. As for the authors' bioinformatics: Reads were retained only if an exact TCR constant sequence was present, and the retained reads were trimmed to 150 nt and grouped according to their 12-nt molecular barcodes. Reads within each barcode group were sub-clustered using a 15% Levenshtein threshold, and quality-weighted consensus sequences were constructed for each RNA molecule. Non-functional sequences were removed, as were lower-count sequences one edit away from another. On the basis of fitting two negative binomial distributions, barcode sub-clusters with fewer than 20% of the maximum read count were discarded. TCRdb ran its own pipeline on the public reads, namely fastp trimming at Q25 and MiXCR clone calling, and kept in-frame beta chains. Every entry covers one CDR3 protein and lists the most common genes and DNA from its rows. These V and J calls rely on TCRdb rather than the paper's analysis. Recorded for this sample are a few hundred thousand distinct CDR3 sequences; about a quarter of them occurred a single time. The ten largest clones take up roughly 0.79% of the sample.

These data belong to a study of molecular identifiers for immune sequencing clone quantification (dated by TCRdb to about 2018). Background for the entire study: For a replicate experiment, the RNA from either about 20,000 or 100,000 naive CD8 T cells was divided into five aliquots, and four of those aliquots went on to sequencing. The study was a methods study using CD8 T cells to benchmark molecular-identifier clustering-based TCR repertoire sequencing (MIDCIRS) and TCR RNA copy counting. What the authors observed across the whole study: When barcode sub-clustering was omitted, TCR diversity was inflated by chimeric consensus sequences, with chimeras reaching as high as 47%. About three recovered TCR RNA copies per cell were obtained by modeling, versus roughly 10 by digital PCR, implying a capture efficiency of about 30%. Identical TCR molecules sharing a barcode could cause highly expanded clone sizes to be underestimated. In CMV-specific effector cells, clones with more than 20 RNA copies accounted for over 99% of molecules, whereas in naive cells such clones accounted for under 1%. The naive libraries included spiked-in Jurkat TCR RNA (about nine copies' worth), and this Jurkat TCR RNA is not part of the donor repertoire. Even against a background of about a million naive CD8 T cells, spiked-in Jurkat TCR RNA amounting to a single cell's worth was reported to be detectable.

The germline V gene (reference sequence) supplies CDR1 MNHEY and CDR2 SMNVEV. Germline trimming: 4 bases from V, 9 bases from J; junction bases outside gene matches: 9. Inclusive of the bounding cysteine and phenylalanine, the CDR3 is 14 residues long. Only CDR3 DNA remains: 42 bases, in frame from the first base. Naive CD8 T cell libraries were made from approximately 20,000 to 1,000,000 sorted cells using 10%, 30% or 50% of purified RNA. On a BD FACSAria II, naive CD8 T cells were FACS-sorted as CD8+CD4-CCR7+CD45RA+ and collected into RLT Plus buffer. Around 10 TCR copies' worth of Jurkat RNA were spiked into about 19,000-1,100,000 naive CD8 T cell samples to test detection sensitivity. CD8 T cells were enriched using RosetteSep CD8+ T Cell Enrichment Cocktail and Ficoll-Paque, and the enriched cells then underwent ACK red cell lysis.

The chain is encoded by TRBV27 joined to TRBJ2-7; the junction holds 10 bases that match TRBD2. Sequenced: naive CD8+ T cells from blood, with Jurkat cell RNA spiked in. The cell subset or site tag for this specimen amounts to: FACS-sorted CD8+CD4-CCR7+CD45RA+ naive T cells. This clonotype was sampled from a human donor in good health. Some libraries in this study had Jurkat cell RNA spiked in. The bases are TGTGCCAGCAGTTCGGGACTAGCGACTCCGGGGCAGTACTTC. This sequence encodes CASSSGLATPGQYF.